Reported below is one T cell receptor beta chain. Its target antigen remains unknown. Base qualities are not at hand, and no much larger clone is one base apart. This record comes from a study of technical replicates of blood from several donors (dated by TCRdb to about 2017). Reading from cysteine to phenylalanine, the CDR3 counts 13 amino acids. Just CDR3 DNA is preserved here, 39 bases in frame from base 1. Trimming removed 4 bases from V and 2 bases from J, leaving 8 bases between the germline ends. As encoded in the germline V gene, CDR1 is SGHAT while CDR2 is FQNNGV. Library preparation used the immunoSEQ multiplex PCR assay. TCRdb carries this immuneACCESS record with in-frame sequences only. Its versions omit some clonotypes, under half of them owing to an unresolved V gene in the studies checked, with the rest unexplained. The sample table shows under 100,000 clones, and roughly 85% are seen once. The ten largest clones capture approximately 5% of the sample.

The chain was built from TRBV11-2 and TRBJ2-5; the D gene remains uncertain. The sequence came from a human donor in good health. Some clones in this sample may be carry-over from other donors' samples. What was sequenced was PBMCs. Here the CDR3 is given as CASSSQVQETQYF. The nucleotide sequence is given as TGTGCCAGCAGCTCGCAGGTTCAAGAGACCCAGTACTTC. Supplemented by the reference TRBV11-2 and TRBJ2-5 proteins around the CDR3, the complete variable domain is EAGVAQSPRYKIIEKRQSVAFWCNPISGHATLYWYQQILGQGPKLLIQFQNNGVVDDSQLPKDRFSAERLKGVDSTLKIQPAKLEDSAVYLCASSSQVQETQYFGPGTRLLVL.